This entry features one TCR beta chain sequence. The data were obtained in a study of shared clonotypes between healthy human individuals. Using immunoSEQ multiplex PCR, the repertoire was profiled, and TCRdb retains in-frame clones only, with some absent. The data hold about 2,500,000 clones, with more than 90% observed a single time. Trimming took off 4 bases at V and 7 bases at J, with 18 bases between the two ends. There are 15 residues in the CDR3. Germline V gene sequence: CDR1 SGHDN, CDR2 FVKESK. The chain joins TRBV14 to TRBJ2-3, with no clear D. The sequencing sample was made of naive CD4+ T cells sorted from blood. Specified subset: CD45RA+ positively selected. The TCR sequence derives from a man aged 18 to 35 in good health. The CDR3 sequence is CASSPRLSSTYTQYF. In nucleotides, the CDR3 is TGTGCCAGCAGCCCCAGGTTGAGTAGTACGTATACGCAGTATTTT.